Listed here are 22 T cell receptor beta chains from one sample, sequenced in a study of control samples from healthy donors and cancer patients. TCRdb's copy holds only in-frame clones and misses some; the assay was immunoSEQ multiplex PCR. The sample holds some 130,000 clones, about 92% seen once. The specimen was blood. Every receptor here comes from a woman between 45 and 60 years old in good health.

The chain has TRBV6-6 and TRBJ2-7; no clear D. CDR3 length: 14 amino acids. Germline CDR1 MNHNY, CDR2 SVGAGI (reference sequence). V was pared by 6 bases and J by 2 bases, with 14 bases between. CDR3 residues: CASRSTTPAYEQYF. DNA for the CDR3: TGTGCCAGCAGATCGACCACGCCGGCCTACGAGCAGTACTTC.

The chain recombines TRBV6-5 with TRBJ2-1; maybe TRBD2 (7 bases). The germline gives CDR1 MNHEY, CDR2 SVGAGI. V was cut by 4 bases and J by 3 bases, with 13 bases left in between. The CDR3 loop spans 15 amino acids. The CDR3 region has the DNA TGTGCCAGCAGTTCAAGCGGGACATACTACAATGAGCAGTTCTTC. Amino acids: CASSSSGTYYNEQFF.

The rearrangement uses TRBV5-5 and TRBJ2-7; D unresolved. Trimming removed 2 bases at V and 1 base at J, with 16 bases between. Germline CDR1 and CDR2: SGHKS and YYEKEE (reference sequence). The CDR3 runs 16 residues. The DNA for the CDR3 is TGTGCCAGCAGCTTCCACCCCACCACAGTTTCCTACGAGCAGTACTTC. Its translation: CASSFHPTTVSYEQYF. The whole variable domain, filled in from reference TRBV5-5 and TRBJ2-7, reads DAGVTQSPTHLIKTRGQQVTLRCSPISGHKSVSWYQQVLGQGPQFIFQYYEKEERGRGNFPDRFSARQFPNYSSELNVNALLLGDSALYLCASSFHPTTVSYEQYFGPGTRLTVT.

V and J are TRBV5-6 and TRBJ2-5; D is undetermined. This CDR3 region has 15 residues. Trimming cost V 4 bases and J 7 bases, with 20 bases left between them. The V gene's germline CDR1 is SGHDT and CDR2 YYEEEE. Here the CDR3 DNA reads TGTGCCAGCAGCGCAGGACCCTCTGCCCCTGGGACCCAGTACTTC. Its translation: CASSAGPSAPGTQYF.

This sequence joins TRBV7-9 and TRBJ2-7; 10 bases are shared with TRBD1. Trimming cost V 7 bases and J 7 bases; bases outside gene matches: 10. Germline V gene sequence: CDR1 SEHNR, CDR2 FQNEAQ (reference sequence). The CDR3 consists of 14 residues. The DNA for the CDR3 is TGTGCCAGCAACCAAGGGGGACAGGGGCCAGAGCAGTACTTC. It codes for CASNQGGQGPEQYF.

The chain couples TRBV6-5 to TRBJ2-7, with TRBD2 matching 7 bases. There are 15 residues in the CDR3. CDR1 and CDR2 (germline): MNHEY, SVGAGI. The junction had 8 bases not matched to a gene; V was cut back by 2 bases and J by 4 bases. CDR3 region: CASSYDGGSIYEQYF. The CDR3 bases are TGTGCCAGCAGTTACGACGGGGGGAGTATTTACGAGCAGTACTTC.

V is TRBV24-1 and J is TRBJ2-1, with TRBD2 matching over 11 bases. V lost 5 bases, J lost 0 bases, and 5 bases stayed unmatched. The germline V gene encodes CDR1 KGHDR and CDR2 SFDVKD. This CDR3 contains 17 residues. The CDR3: CATSGTSGLSSYNEQFF. CDR3 sequence (DNA): TGTGCCACCAGTGGGACTAGCGGGTTAAGCTCCTACAATGAGCAGTTCTTC.

The chain employs TRBV6-5 and TRBJ2-7, with 11 positions matching TRBD2. V shed 6 bases, J shed 6 bases, and the junction held 7 bases outside the gene matches. Germline CDR1 and CDR2: MNHEY and SVGAGI. The CDR3 totals 14 residues. CDR3 DNA sequence: TGTGCCAGCAGGATAGCGGGGGGGCCCTCCGAGCAGTACTTC. Protein: CASRIAGGPSEQYF.

The rearrangement joins TRBV6-5 to TRBJ1-4; TRBD1 matches at 7 bases. J lost 8 bases, V lost 5 bases, and 8 bases had no gene match. This CDR3 spans 14 amino acids. Germline-derived CDR1 and CDR2 are MNHEY and SVGAGI. CDR3 amino acids: CASSNTGVKEKLFF. As DNA, the CDR3 is TGTGCCAGCAGTAATACAGGGGTGAAAGAAAAACTGTTTTTT.

This clone was detected only a few times. This chain uses TRBV18 with TRBJ1-1; no definite D call. V was trimmed by 2 bases and J by 2 bases, leaving 12 bases between them. Looked up from germline, CDR1 is KGHSH and CDR2 is LQKENI. There are 15 residues in the CDR3. For the CDR3, the DNA is TGTGCCAGCTCACCAAGTCCCGTAGGAAACACTGAAGCTTTCTTT. It specifies CASSPSPVGNTEAFF. Based on the CDR3 plus reference TRBV18 and TRBJ1-1, the full variable domain is NAGVMQNPRHLVRRRGQEARLRCSPMKGHSHVYWYRQLPEEGLKFMVYLQKENIIDESGMPKERFSAEFPKEGPSILRIQQVVRGDSAAYFCASSPSPVGNTEAFFGQGTRLTVV.

This chain joins TRBV10-2 and TRBJ1-4; the match to TRBD1 covers 8 bases. The CDR3 extends over 16 amino acids. V shed 4 bases, J shed 3 bases, and the junction held 7 bases outside the gene matches. The V gene's germline CDR1 is WSHSY and CDR2 SAAADI. CDR3 residues: CASSGQNRGANEKLFF. For the CDR3, the DNA is TGCGCCAGCAGTGGGCAGAACAGGGGGGCTAATGAAAAACTGTTTTTT.

The V gene is TRBV6-5, the J gene TRBJ1-4; D is perhaps TRBD1 (6 bases). Germline CDR1 and CDR2: MNHEY and SVGAGI. The CDR3 is 14 amino acids. The ends were cut back, 5 bases at V and 4 bases at J, with 11 bases in the middle. The CDR3 nucleotides read TGTGCCAGCAGTACACAGGGCCTTAATGAAAAACTGTTTTTT. Amino acid sequence: CASSTQGLNEKLFF.

The V call is TRBV28, the J call TRBJ1-3, with D unclear. Trimming removed 2 bases at V and 3 bases at J, with 11 bases between. CDR1 is MDHEN and CDR2 is SYDVKM in the germline V gene. The CDR3 length is 15 residues. This CDR3 is CASSLPSDLGNTIYF. DNA for the CDR3: TGTGCCAGCAGTTTACCAAGCGACCTTGGAAACACCATATATTTT.

The genes are TRBV5-4 and TRBJ2-5; D is perhaps TRBD1 or TRBD2 (6 bases each). This CDR3 has 15 amino acids. V was shortened by 0 bases and J by 5 bases, with 14 bases between the two germline ends. The germline CDR1 and CDR2 sequences are SGHNT and YYREEE (reference sequence). CDR3 nucleotide sequence: TGTGCCAGCAGCTTGGGGGGGGCCTCCGGGGAGACCCAGTACTTC. Its translation is CASSLGGASGETQYF.

This clone occurred a few times. The J gene is TRBJ2-2, the V gene TRBV11-2; D unresolved. Germline V lookup: CDR1 SGHAT, CDR2 FQNNGV. Trimming shortened V by 0 bases and J by 2 bases, and 4 bases separated the two germline ends. This CDR3 is 14 amino acids long. The CDR3 DNA follows: TGTGCCAGCAGCTTAGAGATAAACACCGGGGAGCTGTTTTTT. It yields the protein CASSLEINTGELFF. The complete variable domain, with remaining parts taken from reference TRBV11-2 and TRBJ2-2, reads EAGVAQSPRYKIIEKRQSVAFWCNPISGHATLYWYQQILGQGPKLLIQFQNNGVVDDSQLPKDRFSAERLKGVDSTLKIQPAKLEDSAVYLCASSLEINTGELFFGEGSRLTVL.

This chain connects TRBV12-5 to TRBJ1-1, with TRBD1 matching over 9 bases. V was pared by 7 bases and J by 4 bases, with 7 bases of the junction left unmatched. Germline V CDR1 and CDR2: LGHNT, FRNRAP. This CDR3 has 14 amino acids. The DNA of the CDR3 is TGTGCTAGTGCCACAGGGGGCGCAGGCACTGAAGCTTTCTTT. It encodes CASATGGAGTEAFF.

The chain employs TRBV3-1 (or the pseudogene TRBV3-2) and TRBJ2-4; weak D call: TRBD1 (6 bases). Germline V gives CDR1 LGHDT, CDR2 YNNKEL (reference sequence). V lost 2 bases and J 5 bases, leaving 7 bases between the germline ends. This CDR3 has 13 amino acids. CDR3 sequence: CASSQPGENIQYF. CDR3 sequence (DNA): TGTGCCAGCAGCCAACCAGGGGAAAACATTCAGTACTTC.

The V call is TRBV19, the J call TRBJ2-7; D might be TRBD2 (7 bases). CDR3 length: 15 residues. The germline CDR1 and CDR2 sequences are LNHDA and SQIVND (reference sequence). The V end lost 6 bases, the J end lost 3 bases, and 18 bases lay between the germline ends. The CDR3 bases are TGTGCCAGTAGAAAGGGAGGGGGGGCTTTCTACGAGCAGTACTTC. Its protein product is CASRKGGGAFYEQYF.

This chain joins TRBV5-1 and TRBJ2-2; 7 bases match TRBD2. This CDR3 has 16 amino acids. CDR1 is SGHRS and CDR2 is YFSETQ in the germline V gene. With 2 bases clipped from V and 5 bases from J, the junction kept 9 bases outside the gene matches. The CDR3 DNA reads as TGCGCCAGCAGCTTTGTTGCGGGAGTAATTACCGGGGAGCTGTTTTTT. It codes for CASSFVAGVITGELFF.

This chain joins TRBV20-1 and TRBJ2-1, with TRBD2 identical over 9 bases. The CDR3 length is 18 residues. CDR1 is DFQATT, CDR2 SNEGSKA, per germline (reference sequence). Unmatched junction bases numbered 18, after V lost 3 bases and J lost 6 bases. The CDR3 DNA follows: TGCAGTGCTAGTCTCCGGAGCGGGGGGAGGCTTAACTTCAATGAGCAGTTCTTC. It translates to CSASLRSGGRLNFNEQFF.

The rearrangement joins TRBV5-8 to TRBJ2-3, with 11 bases identical to TRBD1. Trimming took 2 bases from V and 2 from J; bases not matched to a gene: 7. From germline, CDR1 is SGHTS and CDR2 YDEGEE. This CDR3 has 17 residues. CDR3 nucleotides: TGTGCCAGCAGCTTTTACCGCGGACAGGGGGCCACAGATACGCAGTATTTT. It specifies CASSFYRGQGATDTQYF.

The chain links TRBV7-9 to TRBJ1-4, with D perhaps matching TRBD1 (5 bases). The V gene's germline CDR1 is SEHNR and CDR2 FQNEAQ (reference sequence). CDR3 size: 15 residues. V dropped 5 bases and J dropped 5 bases, with 15 bases sitting between them. The CDR3 protein is CASSHRGGGNEKLFF. CDR3 DNA sequence: TGTGCCAGCAGCCACCGGGGGGGAGGAAATGAAAAACTGTTTTTT. Supplemented by reference TRBV7-9 and TRBJ1-4, the full variable domain reads DTGVSQNPRHKITKRGQNVTFRCDPISEHNRLYWYRQTLGQGPEFLTYFQNEAQLEKSRLLSDRFSAERPKGSFSTLEIQRTEQGDSAMYLCASSHRGGGNEKLFFGSGTQLSVL.